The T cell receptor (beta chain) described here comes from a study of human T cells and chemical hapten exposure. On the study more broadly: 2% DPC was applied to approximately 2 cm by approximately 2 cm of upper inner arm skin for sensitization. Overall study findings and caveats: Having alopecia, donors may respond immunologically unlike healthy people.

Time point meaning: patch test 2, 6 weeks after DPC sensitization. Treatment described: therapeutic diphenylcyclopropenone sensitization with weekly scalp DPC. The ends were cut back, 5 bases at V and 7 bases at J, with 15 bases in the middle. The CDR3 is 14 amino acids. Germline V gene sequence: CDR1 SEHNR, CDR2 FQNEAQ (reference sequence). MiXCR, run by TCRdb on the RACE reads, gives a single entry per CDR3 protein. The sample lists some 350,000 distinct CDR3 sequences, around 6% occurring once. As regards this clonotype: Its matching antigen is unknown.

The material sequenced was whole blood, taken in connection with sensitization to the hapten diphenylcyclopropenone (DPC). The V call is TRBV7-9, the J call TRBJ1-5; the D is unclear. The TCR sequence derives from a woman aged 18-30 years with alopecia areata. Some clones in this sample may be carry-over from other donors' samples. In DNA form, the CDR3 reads TGTGCCAGCAGCCTGTTAGAGGCCTGGCAGCCCCAGCATTTT. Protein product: CASSLLEAWQPQHF.